This T cell receptor beta chain was recorded in a study of blood T cell repertoires in COVID-19. Using immunoSEQ multiplex PCR, the repertoire was profiled, and TCRdb retains in-frame clones only, with some absent. This table has over 150,000 clones, 80% to 90% appearing once. Germline V gene lookup returns CDR1 SEHNR and CDR2 FQNEAQ (reference sequence). The V and J ends lost 5 bases and 9 bases, in that order; junction bases with no gene match: 9. This CDR3 has 14 residues. Sequenced: PBMCs or T cells enriched from blood (not recorded which). The chain recombines TRBV7-9 with TRBJ1-5, with TRBD1 matching 8 bases. This clonotype was sampled from a man aged 40-49 years who had recovered from COVID-19. CDR3 nucleotides: TGTGCCAGCAGCCCTGGGACAGGATCATGGCCCCAGCATTTT. Amino acids: CASSPGTGSWPQHF.